This T cell receptor (beta chain) was sequenced in a study of beta chain features in type 1 diabetes. Study background: Patients shared similar age, gender and cell yields with healthy donors.

Findings and limits, study-wide: Researchers report that Type 1 diabetes patients had moderately but significantly shorter TCRB CDR3s across all four CD4+ subsets. More deletions and fewer insertions at VDJ junctions were found in patients with type 1 diabetes. Relative to healthy donors, patients appeared to have naive, central memory and Treg TCRB repertoires that were more similar. cDNA-based sequencing might over-represent cells highly expressing TCR.

Expressed TCRB transcripts were sequenced after all isolated RNA was converted to cDNA. TCRdb's table, derived via immunoSEQ multiplex PCR, lists solely in-frame clones and lacks some. Of hundreds of thousands of clones in the sample, over 12% were seen once. This clone came up a few times. What it recognizes is unknown. The sequence was collected from a young man with type 1 diabetes. Sequencing was performed on naive CD4+ T cells from blood.

As DNA, the CDR3 is TGTGCCAGCAGCTTAGAGAAATACATTGGTGAGCAGTTCTTC. Translation gives CASSLEKYIGEQFF. The genes are TRBV7-2 and TRBJ2-1; D not resolved. The length of the CDR3 is 14 residues. In germline, CDR1 is SGHTA, CDR2 FQGNSA. Trimming took 1 base from V and 9 from J, leaving 13 bases between them.